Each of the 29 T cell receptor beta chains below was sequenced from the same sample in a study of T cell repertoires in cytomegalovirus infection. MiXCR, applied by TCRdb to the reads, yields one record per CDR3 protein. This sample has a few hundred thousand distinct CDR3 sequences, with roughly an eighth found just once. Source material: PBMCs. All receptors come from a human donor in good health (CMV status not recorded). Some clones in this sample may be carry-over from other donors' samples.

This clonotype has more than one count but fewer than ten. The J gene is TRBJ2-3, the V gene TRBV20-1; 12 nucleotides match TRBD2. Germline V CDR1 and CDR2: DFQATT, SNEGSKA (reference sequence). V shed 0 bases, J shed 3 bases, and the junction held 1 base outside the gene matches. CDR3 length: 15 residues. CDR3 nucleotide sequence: TGCAGTGCTAGAGATGGGACTAGCGGGACAGATACGCAGTATTTT. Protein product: CSARDGTSGTDTQYF.

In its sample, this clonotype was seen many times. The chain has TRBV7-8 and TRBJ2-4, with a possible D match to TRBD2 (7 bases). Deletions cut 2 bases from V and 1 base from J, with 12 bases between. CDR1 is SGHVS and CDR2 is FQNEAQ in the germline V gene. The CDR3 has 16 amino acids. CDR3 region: CASSLRGGKAKNIQYF. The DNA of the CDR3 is TGTGCCAGCAGCTTAAGGGGGGGCAAGGCCAAAAACATTCAGTACTTC.

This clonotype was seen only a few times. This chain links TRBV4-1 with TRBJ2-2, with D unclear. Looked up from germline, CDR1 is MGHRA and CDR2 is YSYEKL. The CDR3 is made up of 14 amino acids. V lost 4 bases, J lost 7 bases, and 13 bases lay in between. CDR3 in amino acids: CASSPLRLGGELFF. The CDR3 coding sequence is TGCGCCAGCAGCCCGTTGAGATTGGGCGGGGAGCTGTTTTTT.

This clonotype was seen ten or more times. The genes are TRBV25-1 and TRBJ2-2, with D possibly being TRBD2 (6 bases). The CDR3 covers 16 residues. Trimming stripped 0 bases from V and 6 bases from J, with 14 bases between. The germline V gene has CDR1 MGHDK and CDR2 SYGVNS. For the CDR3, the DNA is TGTGCCAGCAGTGAATATCTAGCGAGAGGAGCCGGGGAGCTGTTTTTT. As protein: CASSEYLARGAGELFF.

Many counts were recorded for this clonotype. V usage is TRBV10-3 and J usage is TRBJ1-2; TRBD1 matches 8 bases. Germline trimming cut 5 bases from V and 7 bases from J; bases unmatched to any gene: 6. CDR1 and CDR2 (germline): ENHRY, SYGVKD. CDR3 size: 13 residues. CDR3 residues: CAISPDRGLGYTF. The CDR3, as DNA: TGTGCCATCAGTCCCGACAGGGGCCTTGGCTACACCTTC.

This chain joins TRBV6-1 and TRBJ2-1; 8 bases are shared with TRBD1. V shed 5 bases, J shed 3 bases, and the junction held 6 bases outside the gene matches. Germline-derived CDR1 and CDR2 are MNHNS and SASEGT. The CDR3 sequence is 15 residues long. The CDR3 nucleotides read TGTGCCAGCAGTCCCTCCGGGACAGGCTACAATGAGCAGTTCTTC. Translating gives CASSPSGTGYNEQFF.

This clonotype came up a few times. As DNA, the CDR3 is TGTGCCAGCAGCTTTGGACTAGCGGGGGGTTGGTACGAGCAGTACTTC. Amino acid sequence: CASSFGLAGGWYEQYF. The chain is built from TRBV11-2 and TRBJ2-7; the match to TRBD2 covers 14 bases. This CDR3 has 16 residues. V gave up 3 bases and J gave up 4 bases; unmatched junction bases: 5. Per the germline V gene, CDR1 is SGHAT and CDR2 is FQNNGV.

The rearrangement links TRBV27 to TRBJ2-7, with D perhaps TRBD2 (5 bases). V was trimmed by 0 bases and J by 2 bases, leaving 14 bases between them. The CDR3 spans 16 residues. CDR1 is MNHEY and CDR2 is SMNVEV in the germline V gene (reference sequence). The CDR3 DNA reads TGTGCCAGCAGTTTATCCCCCCTAGCAGCCGCCTACGAGCAGTACTTC. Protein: CASSLSPLAAAYEQYF.

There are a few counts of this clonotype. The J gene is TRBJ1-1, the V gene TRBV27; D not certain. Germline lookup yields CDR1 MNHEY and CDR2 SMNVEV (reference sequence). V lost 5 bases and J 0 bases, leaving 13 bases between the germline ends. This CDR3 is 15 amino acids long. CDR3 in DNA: TGTGCCAGCAGTCCCTATTCGGGGATGAACACTGAAGCTTTCTTT. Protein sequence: CASSPYSGMNTEAFF.

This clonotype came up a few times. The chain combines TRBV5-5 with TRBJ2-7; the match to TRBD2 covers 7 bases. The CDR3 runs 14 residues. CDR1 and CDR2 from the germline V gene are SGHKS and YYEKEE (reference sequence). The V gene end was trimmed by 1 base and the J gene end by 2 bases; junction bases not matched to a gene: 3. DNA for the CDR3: TGTGCCAGCAGCTTGAGGGAGGGAACCTACGAGCAGTACTTC. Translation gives CASSLREGTYEQYF. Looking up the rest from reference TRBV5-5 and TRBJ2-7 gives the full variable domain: DAGVTQSPTHLIKTRGQQVTLRCSPISGHKSVSWYQQVLGQGPQFIFQYYEKEERGRGNFPDRFSARQFPNYSSELNVNALLLGDSALYLCASSLREGTYEQYFGPGTRLTVT.

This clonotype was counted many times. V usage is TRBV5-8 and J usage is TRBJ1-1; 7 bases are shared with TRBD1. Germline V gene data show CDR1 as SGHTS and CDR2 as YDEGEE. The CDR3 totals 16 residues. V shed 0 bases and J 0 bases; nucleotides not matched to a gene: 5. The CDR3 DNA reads TGTGCCAGCAGCTTGGTTACAGGGGTTATGAACACTGAAGCTTTCTTT. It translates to CASSLVTGVMNTEAFF.

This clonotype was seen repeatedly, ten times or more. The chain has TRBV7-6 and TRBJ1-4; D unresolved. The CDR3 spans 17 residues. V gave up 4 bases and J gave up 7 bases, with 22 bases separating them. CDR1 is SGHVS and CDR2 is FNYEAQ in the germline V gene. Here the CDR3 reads CASSSLGRLDRSEKLFF. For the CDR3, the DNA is TGTGCCAGCAGCTCGCTAGGCAGGCTTGATAGGAGTGAAAAACTGTTTTTT.

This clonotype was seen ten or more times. The CDR3 loop is CASSLVVGEQFF. The CDR3 DNA reads as TGTGCCAGCAGCTTAGTGGTCGGGGAGCAGTTCTTC. V and J are TRBV7-2 and TRBJ2-1; D is unclear. Per germline, CDR1 SGHTA and CDR2 FQGNSA. Trimming shortened V by 1 base and J by 10 bases, and 8 bases separated the two germline ends. CDR3 length: 12 residues.

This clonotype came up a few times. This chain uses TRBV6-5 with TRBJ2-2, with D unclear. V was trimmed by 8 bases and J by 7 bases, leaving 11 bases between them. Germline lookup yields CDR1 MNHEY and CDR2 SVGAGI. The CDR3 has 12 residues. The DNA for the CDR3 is TGTGCCAGCTCCTTTAAAGGCGGGGAGCTGTTTTTT. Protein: CASSFKGGELFF.

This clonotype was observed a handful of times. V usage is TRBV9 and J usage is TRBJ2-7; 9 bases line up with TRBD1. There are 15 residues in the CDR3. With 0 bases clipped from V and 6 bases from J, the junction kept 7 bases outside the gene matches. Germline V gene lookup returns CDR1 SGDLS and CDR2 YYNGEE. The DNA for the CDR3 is TGTGCCAGCAGCGTAGGGAACAGGGGGCAAGTCGAGCAGTACTTC. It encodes CASSVGNRGQVEQYF.

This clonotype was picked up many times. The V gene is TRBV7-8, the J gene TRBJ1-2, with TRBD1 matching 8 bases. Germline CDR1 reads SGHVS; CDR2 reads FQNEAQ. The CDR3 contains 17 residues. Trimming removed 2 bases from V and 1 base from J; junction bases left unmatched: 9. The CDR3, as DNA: TGTGCCAGCAGCTTATCTCAAGGACAGGGACTTAACTATGGCTACACCTTC. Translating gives CASSLSQGQGLNYGYTF.

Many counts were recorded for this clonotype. The CDR3 DNA is TGCAGCGTTGAGACAGGGACAGATACGCAGTATTTT. It specifies CSVETGTDTQYF. The V call is TRBV29-1, the J call TRBJ2-3, with TRBD1 identical over 7 bases. V was pared by 3 bases and J by 3 bases, with 0 bases of the junction left unmatched. The CDR3 contains 12 residues. Germline assignment: CDR1 SQVTM and CDR2 ANQGSEA.

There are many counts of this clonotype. As DNA, the CDR3 is TGTGCCAGCAGCCCACACCGACTAGCGGGTGACGCCCCTACCTACGAGCAGTACTTC. It is translated as CASSPHRLAGDAPTYEQYF. The V and J genes are TRBV7-8 and TRBJ2-7; 10 bases align to TRBD2. Looked up from germline, CDR1 is SGHVS and CDR2 is FQNEAQ. Losses at the gene ends were 5 bases for V and 2 bases for J; bases not matched to a gene: 18. There are 19 residues in the CDR3.

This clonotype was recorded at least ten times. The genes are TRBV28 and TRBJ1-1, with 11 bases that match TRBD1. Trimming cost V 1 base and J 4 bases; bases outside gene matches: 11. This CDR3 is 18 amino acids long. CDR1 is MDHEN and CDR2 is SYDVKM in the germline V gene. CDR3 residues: CASSLFIWTGGVITEAFF. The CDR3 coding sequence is TGTGCCAGCAGTTTATTTATATGGACAGGGGGCGTTATCACTGAAGCTTTCTTT.

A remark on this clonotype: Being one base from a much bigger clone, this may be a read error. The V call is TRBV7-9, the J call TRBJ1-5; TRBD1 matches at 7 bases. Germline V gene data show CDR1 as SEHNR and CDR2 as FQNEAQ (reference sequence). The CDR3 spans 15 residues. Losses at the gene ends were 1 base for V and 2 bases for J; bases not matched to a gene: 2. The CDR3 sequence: CASSLGDSGNQPQHF. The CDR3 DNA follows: TGTGCCAGCAGCTTAGGGGACAGCGGCAATCAGCCCCAGCATTTT.

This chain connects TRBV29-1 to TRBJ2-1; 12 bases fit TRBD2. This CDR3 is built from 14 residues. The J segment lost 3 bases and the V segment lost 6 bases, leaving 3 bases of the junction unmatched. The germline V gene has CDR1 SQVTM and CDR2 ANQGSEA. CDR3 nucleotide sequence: TGCAGCGTGGTACTAGCGGGAGGCTACAATGAGCAGTTCTTC. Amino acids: CSVVLAGGYNEQFF.

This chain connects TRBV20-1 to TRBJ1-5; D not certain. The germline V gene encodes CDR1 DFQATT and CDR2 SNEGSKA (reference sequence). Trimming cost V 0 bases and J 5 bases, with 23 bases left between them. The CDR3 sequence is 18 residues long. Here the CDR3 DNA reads TGCAGTGCTAGAGATACTAGGCGGGTAGGGCGGCAACATCAGCCCCAGCATTTT. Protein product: CSARDTRRVGRQHQPQHF.

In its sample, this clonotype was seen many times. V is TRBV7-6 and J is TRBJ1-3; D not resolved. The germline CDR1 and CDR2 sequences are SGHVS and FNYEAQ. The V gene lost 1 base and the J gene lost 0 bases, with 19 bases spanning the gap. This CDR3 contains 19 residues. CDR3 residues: CASSLEIDQKRTSGNTIYF. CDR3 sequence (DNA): TGTGCCAGCAGCTTAGAGATCGATCAGAAGAGGACCTCTGGAAACACCATATATTTT.

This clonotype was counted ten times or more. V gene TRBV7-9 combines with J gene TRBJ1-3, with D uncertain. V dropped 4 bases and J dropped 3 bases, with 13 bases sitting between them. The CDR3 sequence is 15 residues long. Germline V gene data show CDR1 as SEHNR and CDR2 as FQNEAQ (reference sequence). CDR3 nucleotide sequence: TGTGCCAGCAGCTCTACGTCGATGGATGGAAACACCATATATTTT. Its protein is CASSSTSMDGNTIYF.

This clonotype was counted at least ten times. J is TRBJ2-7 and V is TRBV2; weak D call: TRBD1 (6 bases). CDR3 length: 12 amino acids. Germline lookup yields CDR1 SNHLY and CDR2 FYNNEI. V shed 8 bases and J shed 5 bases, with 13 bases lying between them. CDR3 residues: CASATGYNEQYF. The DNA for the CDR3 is TGTGCCAGCGCCACAGGGTACAACGAGCAGTACTTC.

CDR3 sequence reads: CASSLGPGGFYGYTF. The CDR3 nucleotides read TGTGCCAGCAGTTTAGGCCCGGGTGGATTCTATGGCTACACCTTC. This rearrangement joins TRBV12-3 or TRBV12-4 to TRBJ1-2; D uncertain. There are 15 residues in the CDR3. V lost 1 base and J lost 4, with 13 bases in between.

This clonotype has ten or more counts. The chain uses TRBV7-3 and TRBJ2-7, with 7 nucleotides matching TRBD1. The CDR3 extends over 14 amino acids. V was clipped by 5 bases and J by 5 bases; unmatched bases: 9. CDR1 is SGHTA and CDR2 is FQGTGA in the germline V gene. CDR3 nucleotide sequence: TGTGCCAGCAGCCCAGGGGGAATTTCCGACGAGCAGTACTTC. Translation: CASSPGGISDEQYF.

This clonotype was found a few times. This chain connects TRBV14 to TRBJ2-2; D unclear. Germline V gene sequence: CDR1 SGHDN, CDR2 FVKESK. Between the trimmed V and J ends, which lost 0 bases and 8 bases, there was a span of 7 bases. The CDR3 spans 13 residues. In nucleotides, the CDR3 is TGTGCCAGCAGCCAAGATGTGACGGGGGAGCTGTTTTTT. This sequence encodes CASSQDVTGELFF.

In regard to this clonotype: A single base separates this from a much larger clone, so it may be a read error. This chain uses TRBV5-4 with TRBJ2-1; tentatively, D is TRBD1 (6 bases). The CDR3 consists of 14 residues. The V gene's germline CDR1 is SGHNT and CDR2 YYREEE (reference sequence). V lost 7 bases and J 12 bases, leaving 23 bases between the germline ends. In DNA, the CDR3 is TGTGCCAGCGGCCTACAGGGTCCGACCAGGGTGCAGTTCTTC. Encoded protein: CASGLQGPTRVQFF. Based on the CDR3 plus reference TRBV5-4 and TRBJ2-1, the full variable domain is ETGVTQSPTHLIKTRGQQVTLRCSSQSGHNTVSWYQQALGQGPQFIFQYYREEENGRGNFPPRFSGLQFPNYSSELNVNALELDDSALYLCASGLQGPTRVQFFGPGTRLTVL.